This TCR beta chain was profiled in a study of cytomegalovirus exposure and HLA in healthy donors. Study-level results: Researchers reported in a later analysis that a missense DCLRE1C variant was tied to TCR beta V- and J-gene trimming. TRBV6-2, TRBV6-3 and some other V segments were excluded as indistinguishable. Later on, an analysis found that several of the most significant clusters appeared to be linked to common viral pathogens, which included parvovirus B19.

The PCR contained 60 Vbeta and 13 Jbeta primers. Profiling relied on immunoSEQ multiplex PCR, and the TCRdb table lists in-frame clones only, not all of them. In the table there are more than 110,000 clones, approximately 70% of which are singletons. About this clone itself: The antigen is undetermined.

Germline V CDR1 and CDR2: SGDLS, YYNGEE. V was trimmed by 3 bases and J by 1 base, leaving 16 bases between them. CDR3 length: 16 residues. J is TRBJ2-5 and V is TRBV9; TRBD2 might be the D (6 bases). The receptor was isolated from a human donor in good health. The sample taken for sequencing was PBMCs. CDR3 in DNA: TGTGCCAGCAGCGCGCGGGACTTTCCGAGCCAAGAGACCCAGTACTTC. Translation: CASSARDFPSQETQYF.